This TCR beta chain was captured in a study of blood T cell repertoires in COVID-19. Across the study: The analysed material was cDNA or gDNA that came from T cells, B-cell-depleted T cells, or PBMCs.

The length of the CDR3 is 14 residues. Between the trimmed V and J ends, which lost 3 bases and 1 base, there was a span of 6 bases. The germline gives CDR1 SGHTA, CDR2 FQGTGA. Some clones are missing from TCRdb's copy, which holds only in-frame ones; the method was immunoSEQ multiplex PCR. Among 450,000 to 600,000 clones, roughly 90% were seen once, and the ten largest hold about 0.65%. What the recovered Cohort 3 donors had was two negative PCRs, clearance, or symptom resolution. The genes are TRBV7-3 and TRBJ2-2; no clear D. The sequencing sample was made of PBMCs or T cells enriched from blood (not recorded which). The source is a woman between 18 and 29 years old who had recovered from COVID-19. The CDR3, as DNA: TGTGCCAGCAGCTTTATCGGGAACACCGGGGAGCTGTTTTTT. This gives the protein CASSFIGNTGELFF.